This entry features one T cell receptor (beta chain) sequence. The data originate from a study of T cells in Graves' hyperthyroidism and ophthalmopathy. About the study: Pretreatment peripheral blood was obtained at initial diagnosis.

The CDR3 is made up of 15 amino acids. Losses at the gene ends were 3 bases for V and 4 bases for J; bases not matched to a gene: 3. Germline loops: CDR1 KGHSH, CDR2 LQKENI. Graves' hyperthyroidism without ophthalmopathy progression within 18 months was termed stable. Patients having uncontrolled infection, another autoimmune disease, pregnancy or lactation were not included. Thyroid ultrasound and orbital computed tomography, with clinical symptoms and serum thyroxine and TRAb, informed diagnoses. TCR beta CDR3 sequences were amplified from RNA transcripts. Primed by the HTBI set, a first-round RT-PCR was run on the TCR CDR3. TCRdb reprocessed the multiplex PCR reads with MiXCR, giving one entry per CDR3 protein. The data contain around 420,000 distinct CDR3 sequences, 15% to 18% of them seen just once; the ten biggest clones take up 12% to 15%.

This receptor was taken from a woman younger than 35 with Graves' hyperthyroidism. Input material: blood. The V call is TRBV18, the J call TRBJ2-1; 10 nucleotides agree with TRBD1. CDR3 bases: TGTGCCAGCTCACCCTCGGGACAGGGGTACAATGAGCAGTTCTTC. Protein sequence: CASSPSGQGYNEQFF. Combining the CDR3 with reference TRBV18 and TRBJ2-1 gives the whole variable domain NAGVMQNPRHLVRRRGQEARLRCSPMKGHSHVYWYRQLPEEGLKFMVYLQKENIIDESGMPKERFSAEFPKEGPSILRIQQVVRGDSAAYFCASSPSGQGYNEQFFGPGTRLTVL.